This entry lists 10 T cell receptor beta chains sequenced from one sample in a study of preoperative IRX-2 immunotherapy in early breast cancer. Libraries were prepared by immunoSEQ multiplex PCR; TCRdb keeps only in-frame clonotypes and omits some of them. The sample lists around 60,000 clones; approximately 93% were seen once. Treatment specified: preoperative locoregional IRX-2 cytokine immunotherapy. This sample was gathered from a patient treated with IRX-2 immunotherapy. These receptors were obtained from a human donor with breast cancer.

CDR3 loop: CASTLETQGGYEQYF. DNA for the CDR3: TGTGCCAGCACTCTAGAGACGCAGGGGGGCTACGAGCAGTACTTC. The chain employs TRBV6-1 and TRBJ2-7; tentatively, D is TRBD1 (7 bases). Germline V gene sequence: CDR1 MNHNS, CDR2 SASEGT. Between the trimmed V and J ends, which lost 7 bases and 3 bases, there was a span of 19 bases. The CDR3 runs to 15 residues.

The V and J genes are TRBV7-3 and TRBJ1-1; D remains unclear. Trimming left V 5 bases short and J 0 bases short, with 4 bases between. CDR1 and CDR2 (germline): SGHTA, FQGTGA. This CDR3 comprises 12 residues. The CDR3 DNA follows: TGTGCCAGCAGCATGGTGAACACTGAAGCTTTCTTT. It translates to CASSMVNTEAFF.

The chain carries TRBV7-2 and TRBJ2-5; 7 positions match TRBD2. V was pared by 2 bases and J by 1 base, with 4 bases of the junction left unmatched. CDR1 is SGHTA, CDR2 FQGNSA, per germline. The CDR3 runs to 15 residues. The CDR3 bases are TGTGCCAGCAGCTTATGGCGGGGGATCCAAGAGACCCAGTACTTC. It yields the protein CASSLWRGIQETQYF.

The chain couples TRBV7-2 to TRBJ1-1, with 8 bases that match TRBD1. This CDR3 region has 14 residues. The germline V gene has CDR1 SGHTA and CDR2 FQGNSA. J gave up 2 bases and V 5 bases, and 4 bases lay outside the gene matches. CDR3 DNA: TGTGCCAGCAGCCCGGACAGGGTAAACACTGAAGCTTTCTTT. Its translation is CASSPDRVNTEAFF.

The chain links TRBV29-1 to TRBJ1-1; D is perhaps TRBD1 (6 bases). The CDR3 consists of 14 residues. Germline V gene lookup returns CDR1 SQVTM and CDR2 ANQGSEA. The ends were cut back, 7 bases at V and 1 base at J, with 16 bases in the middle. Here the CDR3 reads CSAAGGAKNTEAFF. CDR3 bases: TGCAGCGCCGCGGGGGGGGCTAAGAACACTGAAGCTTTCTTT.

The gene calls are TRBV27 and TRBJ2-7; D may match TRBD1 or TRBD2 (6 bases each). CDR3 length: 14 amino acids. The V gene lost 4 bases and the J gene lost 2 bases, with 12 bases spanning the gap. The germline V gene encodes CDR1 MNHEY and CDR2 SMNVEV (reference sequence). CDR3 protein: CASSSKGGAYEQYF. CDR3 bases: TGTGCCAGCAGTTCCAAGGGGGGCGCCTACGAGCAGTACTTC.

The CDR3 reads CASTMVWNTEAFF. DNA for the CDR3: TGTGCCAGCACCATGGTGTGGAACACTGAAGCTTTCTTT. The V and J genes are TRBV6-6 and TRBJ1-1, with D unclear. There are 13 residues in the CDR3. From germline, CDR1 is MNHNY and CDR2 SVGAGI (reference sequence). The V gene lost 7 bases and the J gene lost 1 base, with 10 bases spanning the gap.

The chain employs TRBV7-2 and TRBJ1-2; D unresolved. The V end lost 6 bases, the J end lost 5 bases, and 13 bases lay between the germline ends. This CDR3 comprises 13 residues. CDR1 is SGHTA, CDR2 FQGNSA, per germline. This CDR3 is CASRGTVAYGYTF. The CDR3 DNA follows: TGTGCCAGCAGGGGAACGGTAGCTTATGGCTACACCTTC. The whole variable domain, remainder taken from reference TRBV7-2 and TRBJ1-2, is GAGVSQSPSNKVTEKGKDVELRCDPISGHTALYWYRQSLGQGLEFLIYFQGNSAPDKSGLPSDRFSAERTGGSVSTLTIQRTQQEDSAVYLCASRGTVAYGYTFGSGTRLTVV.

The J gene is TRBJ2-6, the V gene TRBV4-2; D gene uncertain. The V and J ends lost 1 base and 0 bases respectively, with 7 bases between them. Germline V gives CDR1 LGHNA, CDR2 YNFKEQ. CDR3 length equals 16 residues. The CDR3 DNA is TGTGCCAGCAGCCAAGTCGGTAACTCTGGGGCCAACGTCCTGACTTTC. It encodes CASSQVGNSGANVLTF.

The V and J genes are TRBV7-3 and TRBJ1-2; TRBD1 aligns across 9 bases. CDR3 length equals 12 residues. V shed 4 bases and J 10 bases; nucleotides not matched to a gene: 4. Germline loops: CDR1 SGHTA, CDR2 FQGTGA. CDR3 protein: CASSWDRESYTF. In nucleotides, the CDR3 is TGTGCCAGCAGCTGGGACAGGGAGTCCTACACCTTC.